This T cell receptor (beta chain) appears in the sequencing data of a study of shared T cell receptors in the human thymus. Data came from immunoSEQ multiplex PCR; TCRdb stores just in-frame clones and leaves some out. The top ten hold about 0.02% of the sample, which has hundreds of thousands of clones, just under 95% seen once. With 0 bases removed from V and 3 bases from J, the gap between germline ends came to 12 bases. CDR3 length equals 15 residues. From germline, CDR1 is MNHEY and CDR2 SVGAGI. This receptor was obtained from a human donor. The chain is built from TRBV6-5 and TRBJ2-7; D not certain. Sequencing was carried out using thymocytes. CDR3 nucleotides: TGTGCCAGCAGTTACTCGGGCAGGCGATACTACGAGCAGTACTTC. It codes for CASSYSGRRYYEQYF.